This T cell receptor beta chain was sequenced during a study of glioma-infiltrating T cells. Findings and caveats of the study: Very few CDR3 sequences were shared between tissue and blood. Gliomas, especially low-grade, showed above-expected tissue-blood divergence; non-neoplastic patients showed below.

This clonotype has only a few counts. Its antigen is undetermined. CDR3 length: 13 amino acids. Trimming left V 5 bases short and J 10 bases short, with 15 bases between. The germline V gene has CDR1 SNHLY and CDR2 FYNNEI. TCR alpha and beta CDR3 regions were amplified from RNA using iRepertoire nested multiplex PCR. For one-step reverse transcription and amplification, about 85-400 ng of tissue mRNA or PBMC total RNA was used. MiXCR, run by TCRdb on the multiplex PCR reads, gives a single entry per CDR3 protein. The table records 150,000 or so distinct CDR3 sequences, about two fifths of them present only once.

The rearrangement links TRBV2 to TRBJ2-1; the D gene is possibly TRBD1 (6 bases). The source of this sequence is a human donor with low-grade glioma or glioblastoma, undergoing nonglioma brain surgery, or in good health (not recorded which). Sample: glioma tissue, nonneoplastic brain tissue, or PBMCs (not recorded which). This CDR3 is CASSTQGRGEQFF. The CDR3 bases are TGTGCCAGCAGTACACAGGGAAGGGGAGAGCAGTTCTTC.